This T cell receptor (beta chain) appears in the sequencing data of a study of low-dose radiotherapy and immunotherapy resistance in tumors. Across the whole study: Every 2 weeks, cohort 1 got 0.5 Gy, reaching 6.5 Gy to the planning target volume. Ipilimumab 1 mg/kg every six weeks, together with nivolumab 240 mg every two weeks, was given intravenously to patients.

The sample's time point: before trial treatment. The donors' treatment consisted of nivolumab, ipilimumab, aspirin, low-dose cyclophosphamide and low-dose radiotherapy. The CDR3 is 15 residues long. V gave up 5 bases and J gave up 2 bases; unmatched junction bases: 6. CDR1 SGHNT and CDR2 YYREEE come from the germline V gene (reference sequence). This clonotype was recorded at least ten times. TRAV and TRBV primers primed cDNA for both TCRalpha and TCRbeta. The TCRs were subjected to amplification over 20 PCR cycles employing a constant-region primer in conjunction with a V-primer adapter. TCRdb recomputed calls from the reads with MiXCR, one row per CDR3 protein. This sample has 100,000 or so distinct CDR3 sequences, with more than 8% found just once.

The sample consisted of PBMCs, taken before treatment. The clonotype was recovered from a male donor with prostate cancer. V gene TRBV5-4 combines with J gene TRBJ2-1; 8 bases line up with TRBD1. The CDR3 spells CASRYGQGPYNEQFF. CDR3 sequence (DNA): TGTGCCAGCAGGTACGGACAGGGACCCTACAATGAGCAGTTCTTC. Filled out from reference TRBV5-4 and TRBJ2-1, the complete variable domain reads ETGVTQSPTHLIKTRGQQVTLRCSSQSGHNTVSWYQQALGQGPQFIFQYYREEENGRGNFPPRFSGLQFPNYSSELNVNALELDDSALYLCASRYGQGPYNEQFFGPGTRLTVL.